What follows are 25 T cell receptor beta chains derived from one specimen sequenced in a study of blood T cell repertoires in COVID-19. Clones were sequenced by immunoSEQ multiplex PCR, and TCRdb holds only the in-frame ones, with some missing. The sample includes about 310,000 clones, 80% to 90% seen only once; the top ten take 1%. The sequenced sample was peripheral blood. Receptors originate from a man aged 50-60 years with active or convalescent COVID-19.

The chain links TRBV30 to TRBJ1-3, with D possibly TRBD1 on 6 matching bases. The CDR3 extends over 13 amino acids. The V end was cut by 1 base, the J end by 7 bases, with 11 bases between. CDR1 and CDR2 from the germline V gene are GTSNPN and SVGIG (reference sequence). The CDR3 sequence: CAWSGTARNTIYF. The CDR3 DNA sequence: TGTGCCTGGAGTGGGACAGCCCGTAACACCATATATTTT.

The chain joins TRBV7-2 to TRBJ2-1; TRBD2 aligns across 15 bases. The CDR3 is made up of 17 amino acids. The germline V gene encodes CDR1 SGHTA and CDR2 FQGNSA. After removal of 5 bases from V and 2 bases from J, the junction contained 4 bases not matched to a gene. CDR3 in amino acids: CASSPGLAGGPYNEQFF. The CDR3 DNA reads TGTGCCAGCAGCCCTGGACTAGCGGGGGGGCCCTACAATGAGCAGTTCTTC.

In its sample, this clone was seen a few times. V gene TRBV2 combines with J gene TRBJ1-4, with 8 positions matching TRBD1. After removal of 8 bases from V and 8 bases from J, the junction contained 4 bases not matched to a gene. Germline values: CDR1 SNHLY, CDR2 FYNNEI. The CDR3 spans 12 residues. CDR3 amino acids: CASAQGGEKLFF. DNA for the CDR3: TGTGCCAGCGCACAGGGGGGAGAAAAACTGTTTTTT.

The chain is built from TRBV9 and TRBJ2-1; maybe TRBD1 (5 bases). The length of the CDR3 is 14 residues. CDR1 SGDLS and CDR2 YYNGEE come from the germline V gene. Deletions cut 0 bases from V and 7 bases from J, with 11 bases between. The CDR3 DNA sequence: TGTGCCAGCAGCGTAGGGACACCCTGGAATGAGCAGTTCTTC. The encoded protein is CASSVGTPWNEQFF.

About this clone itself: This CDR3 is also generated by other DNA sequences in the sample. The CDR3 protein is CASSQDRVYEQYF. In DNA form, the CDR3 reads TGCGCCAGCAGCCAAGACAGGGTCTACGAGCAGTACTTC. V gene TRBV4-3 combines with J gene TRBJ2-7; D is perhaps TRBD1 (5 bases). CDR1 is LGHNA, CDR2 YSLEER, per germline. This CDR3 is 13 amino acids long. The germline V and J ends were trimmed by 0 bases and 3 bases, with 6 bases remaining between them.

The chain employs TRBV9 and TRBJ1-2; a possible D gene is TRBD1 (6 bases). CDR3 length equals 14 residues. V lost 2 bases and J lost 4, with 12 bases in between. Per the germline V gene, CDR1 is SGDLS and CDR2 is YYNGEE. DNA of the CDR3: TGTGCCAGCAGCGTCTCGGACAGATTCTATGGCTACACCTTC. Translated: CASSVSDRFYGYTF.

This clone occurred a few times. The rearrangement uses TRBV29-1 and TRBJ2-3, with TRBD1 matching over 7 bases. There are 14 residues in the CDR3. CDR1 is SQVTM, CDR2 ANQGSEA, per germline. V was clipped by 7 bases and J by 2 bases; unmatched bases: 9. CDR3 protein: CSAAPTGDTDTQYF. CDR3 DNA: TGCAGCGCCGCCCCCACAGGGGACACAGATACGCAGTATTTT.

This rearrangement joins TRBV7-3 to TRBJ2-2, with 7 bases that match TRBD2. The ends lost 8 bases at V and 6 bases at J; junction bases unmatched: 6. The CDR3 consists of 13 residues. CDR1 and CDR2 (germline): SGHTA, FQGTGA. DNA of the CDR3: TGTGCCAGCCGTAGCGGGCGGGCCGGGGAGCTGTTTTTT. This encodes CASRSGRAGELFF.

The chain employs TRBV5-4 and TRBJ2-3; tentative D call: TRBD1 (6 bases). Trimming stripped 0 bases from V and 1 base from J, with 12 bases between. CDR3 length equals 16 residues. Germline CDR1 SGHNT, CDR2 YYREEE (reference sequence). CDR3 coding DNA: TGTGCCAGCAGCTTGGGTGAGAGACAGGGCACAGATACGCAGTATTTT. This codes for CASSLGERQGTDTQYF.

The V and J genes are TRBV30 and TRBJ1-6; 10 nucleotides align to TRBD1. The CDR3 is made up of 13 amino acids. CDR1 is GTSNPN and CDR2 is SVGIG in the germline V gene (reference sequence). V lost 5 bases, J lost 10 bases, and 5 bases stayed unmatched. For the CDR3, the DNA is TGTGCCTGGGCGGGACAGGGGAACTCACCCCTCCACTTT. Its protein is CAWAGQGNSPLHF.

The chain links TRBV28 to TRBJ2-7; no clear D gene. V lost 5 bases and J 3 bases, leaving 17 bases between the germline ends. The CDR3 has 15 residues. Germline assignment: CDR1 MDHEN and CDR2 SYDVKM. DNA for the CDR3: TGTGCCAGCAGTCGTCCCTACTCTACTAACTACGAGCAGTACTTC. The encoded protein is CASSRPYSTNYEQYF. The full variable domain, in which reference TRBV28 and TRBJ2-7 provide the parts outside the CDR3, is DVKVTQSSRYLVKRTGEKVFLECVQDMDHENMFWYRQDPGLGLRLIYFSYDVKMKEKGDIPEGYSVSREKKERFSLILESASTNQTSMYLCASSRPYSTNYEQYFGPGTRLTVT.

The chain recombines TRBV11-2 with TRBJ2-2, with TRBD1 matching 10 bases. CDR1 and CDR2 (germline): SGHAT, FQNNGV. Losses at the gene ends were 5 bases for V and 4 bases for J; bases not matched to a gene: 4. The CDR3 is 15 residues long. CDR3 sequence (DNA): TGTGCCAGCAGCCAAGACAGGGGGCTCACCGGGGAGCTGTTTTTT. It is translated as CASSQDRGLTGELFF.

V usage is TRBV5-5 and J usage is TRBJ2-7, with 9 bases lining up with TRBD2. After removal of 4 bases from V and 3 bases from J, the junction contained 8 bases not matched to a gene. Germline V gene data show CDR1 as SGHKS and CDR2 as YYEKEE (reference sequence). The CDR3 totals 15 residues. This chain's CDR3 is CASSGRTSEFYEQYF. The CDR3 DNA sequence: TGTGCCAGCAGCGGACGGACTAGCGAATTCTACGAGCAGTACTTC.

V gene TRBV3-1 (or the pseudogene TRBV3-2) combines with J gene TRBJ2-5, with D uncertain. CDR3 length: 14 amino acids. The germline V and J ends were trimmed by 1 base and 7 bases, with 13 bases remaining between them. Germline lookup yields CDR1 LGHDT and CDR2 YNNKEL (reference sequence). Here the CDR3 DNA reads TGTGCCAGCAGCCAAGGACCCGGGTTGGGGACCCAGTACTTC. It is translated as CASSQGPGLGTQYF.

J is TRBJ2-7 and V is TRBV6-5; no reliable D call. Per germline, CDR1 MNHEY and CDR2 SVGAGI. The germline V and J ends were trimmed by 2 bases and 6 bases, with 14 bases remaining between them. The CDR3 consists of 14 residues. The CDR3 loop is CASSYPPPYSEQYF. The DNA of the CDR3 is TGTGCCAGCAGTTACCCGCCCCCCTACAGCGAGCAGTACTTC.

The rearrangement uses TRBV7-3 and TRBJ2-2; possibly TRBD2 for D (5 bases). Germline V lookup: CDR1 SGHTA, CDR2 FQGTGA. Trimming cost V 1 base and J 0 bases, with 9 bases left between them. The CDR3 runs 16 residues. CDR3 sequence (DNA): TGTGCCAGCAGCTTAAGTAGCGCAGCGAACACCGGGGAGCTGTTTTTT. Amino acid sequence: CASSLSSAANTGELFF. The whole variable domain, remainder taken from reference TRBV7-3 and TRBJ2-2, is GAGVSQTPSNKVTEKGKYVELRCDPISGHTALYWYRQSLGQGPEFLIYFQGTGAADDSGLPNDRFFAVRPEGSVSTLKIQRTERGDSAVYLCASSLSSAANTGELFFGEGSRLTVL.

The V gene is TRBV7-2, the J gene TRBJ2-5; D ambiguous. V was pared by 5 bases and J by 2 bases, with 9 bases between. Germline CDR1 SGHTA, CDR2 FQGNSA. The CDR3 totals 13 residues. CDR3 nucleotides: TGTGCCAGCAGCCTCGGGTCTCAAGAGACCCAGTACTTC. This translates into CASSLGSQETQYF.

This chain connects TRBV7-9 to TRBJ2-2, with TRBD1 matching 11 bases. The CDR3 extends over 15 amino acids. V was clipped by 10 bases and J by 7 bases; unmatched bases: 11. The V gene's germline CDR1 is SEHNR and CDR2 FQNEAQ (reference sequence). The CDR3 loop reads CAIPTGTGGIGELFF. In nucleotides, the CDR3 is TGTGCCATCCCGACCGGGACAGGGGGTATCGGGGAGCTGTTTTTT. The whole variable domain, remainder taken from reference TRBV7-9 and TRBJ2-2, is DTGVSQNPRHKITKRGQNVTFRCDPISEHNRLYWYRQTLGQGPEFLTYFQNEAQLEKSRLLSDRFSAERPKGSFSTLEIQRTEQGDSAMYLCAIPTGTGGIGELFFGEGSRLTVL.

This CDR3 reads CATSQTGRTDTQYF. The CDR3 region has the DNA TGTGCCACCAGCCAGACAGGGCGCACAGATACGCAGTATTTT. V gene TRBV24-1 combines with J gene TRBJ2-3, with 7 bases that match TRBD1. With 7 bases clipped from V and 1 base from J, the junction kept 4 bases outside the gene matches. Germline lookup yields CDR1 KGHDR and CDR2 SFDVKD. The CDR3 has 14 amino acids.

The J gene is TRBJ2-1, the V gene TRBV2; 12 bases line up with TRBD1. The V segment lost 6 bases and the J segment 8 bases; nucleotides outside the gene matches: 8. The germline CDR1 and CDR2 sequences are SNHLY and FYNNEI. There are 15 residues in the CDR3. CDR3 DNA sequence: TGTGCCAGCAGAGAACCGGGACAGGGGGCCTATGAGCAGTTCTTC. It specifies CASREPGQGAYEQFF.

The rearrangement links TRBV12-3 or TRBV12-4 to TRBJ2-7; D might be TRBD1 (5 bases). The germline V and J ends were trimmed by 4 bases and 6 bases, with 10 bases remaining between them. The CDR3 is 12 residues long. CDR3 nucleotides: TGTGCCAGCAGTTACTCAACAGGCGAGCAGTACTTC. Residues: CASSYSTGEQYF.

This chain links TRBV30 with TRBJ2-1; D is possibly TRBD2 (6 bases). This CDR3 contains 13 residues. The germline CDR1 and CDR2 sequences are GTSNPN and SVGIG (reference sequence). V lost 2 bases to trimming and J lost 6 bases, with 11 bases between them. CDR3 loop: CAWSRAGPNEQFF. DNA of the CDR3: TGTGCCTGGAGTCGAGCGGGCCCCAATGAGCAGTTCTTC.

The chain employs TRBV28 and TRBJ2-1; 12 bases align to TRBD2. The CDR3 spans 15 residues. In germline, CDR1 is MDHEN, CDR2 SYDVKM. V lost 5 bases to trimming and J lost 3 bases; unmatched junction nucleotides: 2. The CDR3 DNA reads as TGTGCCAGCAGTAGGGGACTAGCGGGCTACAATGAGCAGTTCTTC. Amino acid sequence: CASSRGLAGYNEQFF. Using reference TRBV28 and TRBJ2-1 for the parts outside the CDR3, the full variable domain is DVKVTQSSRYLVKRTGEKVFLECVQDMDHENMFWYRQDPGLGLRLIYFSYDVKMKEKGDIPEGYSVSREKKERFSLILESASTNQTSMYLCASSRGLAGYNEQFFGPGTRLTVL.

The rearrangement joins TRBV7-2 to TRBJ1-5, with TRBD1 identical over 8 bases. The germline V gene encodes CDR1 SGHTA and CDR2 FQGNSA. Trimming took 2 bases from V and 7 from J; bases not matched to a gene: 7. This CDR3 is built from 15 residues. The CDR3 DNA is TGTGCCAGCAGCTTATGGCAGGGGGCATGGCAGCCCCAGCATTTT. Its protein product is CASSLWQGAWQPQHF.

The chain recombines TRBV4-2 with TRBJ1-1; D uncertain. Germline CDR1 is LGHNA and CDR2 is YNFKEQ. Trimming took off 0 bases at V and 3 bases at J, with 8 bases between the two ends. The CDR3 loop spans 14 amino acids. DNA for the CDR3: TGTGCCAGCAGCCAAGATTGGGGAGACACTGAAGCTTTCTTT. It is translated as CASSQDWGDTEAFF.